This passage covers 13 T cell receptor beta chains from one sample sequenced in a study of blood T cells in healthy people across ages. Alongside a J-beta primer mix, a sample-barcoded 5' primer served in a second PCR lasting about 7 to 11 cycles. One entry per CDR3 protein results from TCRdb running MiXCR on the 5' RACE reads. There are 550,000 to 650,000 distinct CDR3 sequences in the sample; about a quarter occur only once, and approximately 3.5% lies in the top ten. Another study also made use of these data, one on T cells of mothers and their children.

The sequenced sample consisted of blood. These receptors all stem from a boy between 2 and 10 years old in good health.

The chain uses TRBV29-1 and TRBJ2-5, with D perhaps TRBD1 or TRBD2 (5 bases each). This CDR3 has 15 residues. Deletions cut 6 bases from V and 4 bases from J, with 21 bases between. CDR1 SQVTM and CDR2 ANQGSEA come from the germline V gene. The DNA of the CDR3 is TGCAGCGTCCGGAGCTTGTACGGGGCGTCAGAGACCCAGTACTTC. Protein sequence: CSVRSLYGASETQYF.

This clonotype was detected only once. This chain uses TRBV19 with TRBJ2-7, with TRBD2 matching 9 bases. Trimming took 11 bases from V and 6 from J; bases not matched to a gene: 11. The CDR3 length is 13 residues. Germline CDR1 and CDR2: LNHDA and SQIVND (reference sequence). CDR3 region: CASEGLAGREQYF. CDR3 DNA sequence: TGTGCCTCCGAGGGGCTAGCGGGACGCGAGCAGTACTTC.

A few counts support this clonotype. The gene calls are TRBV6-2 or TRBV6-3 and TRBJ1-1; D not certain. Per germline, CDR1 MNHEY and CDR2 SVGEGT. V shed 8 bases and J shed 1 base, with 8 bases lying between them. The CDR3 totals 12 residues. CDR3 coding DNA: TGTGCCAGCGGCCCATCGAACACTGAAGCTTTCTTT. This gives the protein CASGPSNTEAFF.

The table lists this clonotype with a count of one. The chain has TRBV20-1 and TRBJ2-3; D might be TRBD2 (5 bases). Looked up from germline, CDR1 is DFQATT and CDR2 is SNEGSKA (reference sequence). The V and J ends lost 3 bases and 0 bases respectively, with 7 bases between them. The CDR3 extends over 13 amino acids. CDR3 nucleotide sequence: TGCAGTGCTAGCGGGATTAGCACAGATACGCAGTATTTT. As protein: CSASGISTDTQYF.

The CDR3 is CASSQEAGTEVLEQYF. DNA of the CDR3: TGTGCCAGCAGCCAAGAGGCCGGGACAGAGGTTCTCGAGCAGTACTTC. The chain has TRBV3-1 and TRBJ2-7; 7 bases map to TRBD1. After removal of 0 bases from V and 6 bases from J, the junction contained 11 bases not matched to a gene. The V gene's germline CDR1 is LGHDT and CDR2 YNNKEL (reference sequence). The CDR3 consists of 16 residues.

This clonotype was found a few times. V usage is TRBV7-9 and J usage is TRBJ1-2, with D perhaps matching TRBD1 (6 bases). The CDR3 has 14 amino acids. The V end was cut by 0 bases, the J end by 7 bases, with 12 bases between. Germline assignment: CDR1 SEHNR and CDR2 FQNEAQ (reference sequence). The CDR3 reads CASSLALLQGGYTF. The CDR3 nucleotides are TGTGCCAGCAGCTTAGCGTTATTACAGGGTGGCTACACCTTC.

This chain connects TRBV12-3 or TRBV12-4 to TRBJ2-3, with D unclear. V was pared by 6 bases and J by 2 bases, with 21 bases between. The CDR3 consists of 17 residues. This CDR3 reads CASSPNLGSQITDTQYF. For the CDR3, the DNA is TGTGCCAGCAGCCCTAATCTCGGGTCTCAGATCACAGATACGCAGTATTTT.

J is TRBJ1-1 and V is TRBV5-1; the D is unclear. The CDR3 sequence is 14 residues long. V was shortened by 2 bases and J by 2 bases, with 10 bases between the two germline ends. Germline-derived CDR1 and CDR2 are SGHRS and YFSETQ. The CDR3 sequence is CASSLTQTNTEAFF. For the CDR3, the DNA is TGCGCCAGCAGCTTAACACAGACCAACACTGAAGCTTTCTTT.

The chain couples TRBV10-2 to TRBJ1-6; D remains unclear. Trimming shortened V by 3 bases and J by 10 bases, and 7 bases separated the two germline ends. CDR1 and CDR2 from the germline V gene are WSHSY and SAAADI. The CDR3 is made up of 12 amino acids. CDR3 loop: CASSDGESPLHF. The CDR3 coding sequence is TGCGCCAGCAGTGATGGGGAATCACCCCTCCACTTT.

The rearrangement links TRBV3-1 to TRBJ2-5; a weak D match, TRBD1 (6 bases). The end of the DNA aligns better with TRBJ2-7, so the J call may be wrong. Per germline, CDR1 LGHDT and CDR2 YNNKEL (reference sequence). This CDR3 spans 14 amino acids. This chain's CDR3 is CASSQGLQGYEQYF. The CDR3 nucleotides are TGTGCCAGCAGCCAAGGATTACAGGGCTACGAGCAGTACTTC.

The V and J genes are TRBV6-8 and TRBJ2-7; D remains ambiguous. With 6 bases removed from V and 3 bases from J, the gap between germline ends came to 12 bases. This CDR3 contains 13 residues. CDR1 is MNHGY and CDR2 is SAAAGT in the germline V gene. CDR3: CASSFQENYEQYF. In DNA form, the CDR3 reads TGTGCCAGCAGCTTCCAGGAGAACTACGAGCAGTACTTC.

This clonotype was counted between two and nine times. The genes are TRBV13 and TRBJ2-5; either TRBD1 or TRBD2 may fit D (5 bases each). This CDR3 is 13 amino acids long. V gave up 8 bases and J gave up 2 bases, with 12 bases separating them. CDR1 and CDR2 (germline): PRHDT, FYEKMQ (reference sequence). CDR3 sequence: CASGLGPQETQYF. The CDR3 bases are TGTGCCAGCGGTTTGGGACCGCAAGAGACCCAGTACTTC.

The chain recombines TRBV20-1 with TRBJ2-5, with D perhaps assigned TRBD1 or TRBD2 (5 bases each). With 3 bases removed from V and 4 bases from J, the gap between germline ends came to 15 bases. The CDR3 length is 14 residues. Germline V gene lookup returns CDR1 DFQATT and CDR2 SNEGSKA (reference sequence). The CDR3 spells CSARFPGQGETQYF. CDR3 sequence (DNA): TGCAGTGCTAGGTTCCCGGGGCAGGGAGAGACCCAGTACTTC.